The clone carrying this TCR beta chain ranks as medium-sized. Its specificity is unknown. This record belongs to a study of immune heterogeneity within non-small cell lung tumors. Study results and limitations: With local tumor mutational burden, local T-cell clonality showed a moderate but significant correlation (R around 0.33).

The CDR3 covers 17 residues. V shed 3 bases and J shed 0 bases, with 18 bases lying between them. Germline V gene data show CDR1 as LNHDA and CDR2 as SQIVND (reference sequence). Template material comprised bulk tumor genomic DNA at roughly 630 ng per sample. Widely spaced biopsies, several per primary tumor, were obtained at surgery. Surgery that was curative in intent was performed on patients with untreated, newly diagnosed non-small cell lung cancer. CDR3 of TCR beta was amplified by multiplex PCR that used 32 V and 13 J primers. MiXCR was run by TCRdb on the multiplex PCR reads, yielding one entry per CDR3 protein. The table has 3,500 to 4,500 distinct CDR3 sequences, approximately 25% seen once; the top ten hold about 12%.

The origin of this receptor is a man in his 60s with non-small cell lung cancer. The sample was lung tumor tissue. The chain carries TRBV19 and TRBJ2-7, with a possible D match to TRBD2 (5 bases). The CDR3 region is CASSIKRLAGGSYEQYF. The CDR3 DNA sequence: TGTGCCAGTAGTATTAAGAGGTTAGCCGGAGGCTCCTACGAGCAGTACTTC.